These 31 T cell receptor beta chains originate from one sample sequenced in a study of T cell responses to AZD1222 COVID-19 vaccine. Libraries were prepared by immunoSEQ multiplex PCR; TCRdb keeps only in-frame clonotypes and omits some of them. The sample yields some 120,000 clones, 87% seen once. The source material was peripheral blood, sampled on day 0 of AZD1222 vaccination. Every receptor here comes from an adult in good health.

The sample holds a few counts of this clone. The chain recombines TRBV5-1 with TRBJ1-2; a possible D gene is TRBD1 (5 bases). Trimming pared 4 bases from V and 7 bases from J, leaving 20 bases between. The CDR3 has 15 amino acids. CDR1 is SGHRS and CDR2 is YFSETQ in the germline V gene. CDR3 sequence reads: CASSSGRASGSGYTF. CDR3 sequence (DNA): TGCGCCAGCAGCAGCGGCCGAGCGTCAGGGAGTGGCTACACCTTC.

This chain uses TRBV3-1 (or the pseudogene TRBV3-2) with TRBJ2-7, with 8 positions matching TRBD1. Germline assignment: CDR1 LGHDT and CDR2 YNNKEL (reference sequence). V was pared by 1 base and J by 3 bases, with 5 bases of the junction left unmatched. This CDR3 contains 15 residues. The CDR3 sequence is CASSQAPGTGYEQYF. Written as DNA, the CDR3 is TGTGCCAGCAGCCAAGCACCCGGGACAGGCTACGAGCAGTACTTC.

V usage is TRBV7-8 and J usage is TRBJ2-7, with 10 nucleotides matching TRBD1. The CDR3 has 15 residues. Per the germline V gene, CDR1 is SGHVS and CDR2 is FQNEAQ. The V gene end was trimmed by 1 base and the J gene end by 5 bases; junction bases not matched to a gene: 5. The CDR3, as DNA: TGTGCCAGCAGCTTAGTTGACAGGGGGCAAAACGAGCAGTACTTC. Residues: CASSLVDRGQNEQYF.

This chain uses TRBV5-5 with TRBJ2-7; D uncertain. Germline lookup yields CDR1 SGHKS and CDR2 YYEKEE (reference sequence). The CDR3 is 15 residues long. Trimming left V 1 base short and J 3 bases short, with 14 bases between. CDR3 amino acids: CASSLYKAVSYEQYF. CDR3 nucleotides: TGTGCCAGCAGCTTGTACAAGGCAGTCAGCTACGAGCAGTACTTC.

The CDR3 loop reads CASRPRGKDGYTF. The CDR3 nucleotides read TGTGCCAGCAGGCCACGGGGAAAGGATGGCTACACCTTC. V and J are TRBV6-5 and TRBJ1-2; D is unclear. The CDR3 has 13 amino acids. The V end lost 6 bases, the J end lost 6 bases, and 14 bases lay between the germline ends. Germline V gives CDR1 MNHEY, CDR2 SVGAGI.

The chain combines TRBV19 with TRBJ2-7; 7 nucleotides align to TRBD2. The CDR3 runs 13 residues. Germline V gives CDR1 LNHDA, CDR2 SQIVND (reference sequence). V was pared by 2 bases and J by 7 bases, with 5 bases of the junction left unmatched. CDR3 sequence reads: CASSIRGGIEQYF. In nucleotides, the CDR3 is TGTGCCAGTAGTATAAGGGGAGGGATTGAGCAGTACTTC. The variable domain in full, with the rest retrieved from reference TRBV19 and TRBJ2-7, is DGGITQSPKYLFRKEGQNVTLSCEQNLNHDAMYWYRQDPGQGLRLIYYSQIVNDFQKGDIAEGYSVSREKKESFPLTVTSAQKNPTAFYLCASSIRGGIEQYFGPGTRLTVT.

The chain is built from TRBV6-2 or TRBV6-3 and TRBJ2-2, with D possibly being TRBD1 or TRBD2 (6 bases each). Germline lookup yields CDR1 MNHEY and CDR2 SVGEGT. This CDR3 has 15 amino acids. The V gene lost 2 bases and the J gene lost 15 bases, with 22 bases spanning the gap. The CDR3 nucleotides are TGTGCCAGCAGTTACCAGTATGCGGGGCAGGGGAAGGTGTTTTTT. Amino acid sequence: CASSYQYAGQGKVFF.

For the CDR3, the DNA is TGTGCCAGCAGCTCCCCGACAGGGGGGGAATCCGAGCAGTACTTC. Residues: CASSSPTGGESEQYF. This rearrangement joins TRBV7-9 to TRBJ2-7, with 9 bases fitting TRBD1. The length of the CDR3 is 15 residues. The germline gives CDR1 SEHNR, CDR2 FQNEAQ (reference sequence). With V trimmed by 4 bases and J by 6 bases, 10 bases remained unmatched.

The rearrangement links TRBV12-3 or TRBV12-4 to TRBJ2-7; the D gene is possibly TRBD1 (6 bases). V dropped 8 bases and J dropped 1 base, with 12 bases sitting between them. The CDR3 loop spans 13 amino acids. The CDR3 loop is CASCQGISYEQYF. The CDR3 nucleotides are TGTGCCAGCTGTCAGGGGATTTCCTACGAGCAGTACTTC.

J is TRBJ2-5 and V is TRBV7-8, with D possibly being TRBD2 (6 bases). The CDR3 extends over 14 amino acids. Germline assignment: CDR1 SGHVS and CDR2 FQNEAQ. The V gene lost 1 base and the J gene lost 5 bases, with 11 bases spanning the gap. The DNA for the CDR3 is TGTGCCAGCAGCTTAGGCGGGGCCGGGGAGACCCAGTACTTC. This gives the protein CASSLGGAGETQYF.

This clone was observed once. The V call is TRBV10-1, the J call TRBJ1-2; D not resolved. With 0 bases removed from V and 8 bases from J, the gap between germline ends came to 10 bases. The CDR3 covers 13 residues. CDR1 is WNHNN, CDR2 SYGVQD, per germline (reference sequence). CDR3 nucleotides: TGCGCCAGCAGTGAGTCGCTAAATGGAGGCTACACCTTC. Its translation: CASSESLNGGYTF.

This clone has a single count. This chain joins TRBV11-2 and TRBJ2-3; D not resolved. Trimming took off 5 bases at V and 8 bases at J, with 14 bases between the two ends. Germline V CDR1 and CDR2: SGHAT, FQNNGV. This CDR3 region has 13 residues. CDR3 loop: CASSHEPAATQYF. DNA for the CDR3: TGTGCCAGCAGCCACGAACCCGCGGCTACGCAGTATTTT.

DNA for the CDR3: TGTGCCAGCAGCTTAGGCCCCCCCAATGAGCAGTTCTTC. Amino acids: CASSLGPPNEQFF. This chain joins TRBV13 and TRBJ2-1, with unresolved D. The CDR3 runs 13 residues. V was pared by 0 bases and J by 6 bases, with 6 bases between. Germline CDR1 reads PRHDT; CDR2 reads FYEKMQ (reference sequence).

The V call is TRBV5-5, the J call TRBJ2-7; D remains unclear. V lost 4 bases to trimming and J lost 2 bases, with 13 bases between them. Germline CDR1 SGHKS, CDR2 YYEKEE (reference sequence). CDR3 size: 14 residues. CDR3 nucleotide sequence: TGTGCCAGCAGCCCCCGGACGGCAACCTACGAGCAGTACTTC. Amino acid sequence: CASSPRTATYEQYF.

The chain couples TRBV7-2 to TRBJ1-2, with 8 bases identical to TRBD1. Germline V gene lookup returns CDR1 SGHTA and CDR2 FQGNSA. The length of the CDR3 is 18 residues. With 1 base clipped from V and 8 bases from J, the junction kept 18 bases outside the gene matches. In nucleotides, the CDR3 is TGTGCCAGCAGCTTAGACCTAGCCGGGACAGGAAGACGGCGGGGCTACACCTTC. This encodes CASSLDLAGTGRRRGYTF. Full variable domain (outside the CDR3, taken from reference TRBV7-2 and TRBJ1-2): GAGVSQSPSNKVTEKGKDVELRCDPISGHTALYWYRQSLGQGLEFLIYFQGNSAPDKSGLPSDRFSAERTGGSVSTLTIQRTQQEDSAVYLCASSLDLAGTGRRRGYTFGSGTRLTVV.

The rearrangement uses TRBV4-1 and TRBJ2-1; D remains unclear. Germline assignment: CDR1 MGHRA and CDR2 YSYEKL. The CDR3 has 15 residues. The V end lost 4 bases, the J end lost 2 bases, and 12 bases lay between the germline ends. CDR3 coding DNA: TGCGCCAGCAGCCCTCACCAGTCCGCCTACAATGAGCAGTTCTTC. Amino acid sequence: CASSPHQSAYNEQFF.

The V call is TRBV2, the J call TRBJ1-2; 7 bases are a match to TRBD1. V was pared by 8 bases and J by 6 bases, with 21 bases of the junction left unmatched. CDR1 is SNHLY and CDR2 is FYNNEI in the germline V gene. The CDR3 is 17 amino acids. The CDR3 reads CASGDRFDRVAFDGYTF. For the CDR3, the DNA is TGTGCCAGCGGAGACCGATTCGACAGGGTAGCCTTCGATGGCTACACCTTC.

The chain uses TRBV7-6 and TRBJ2-1, with a weak D call TRBD2 (6 bases). Trimming took off 2 bases at V and 3 bases at J, with 11 bases between the two ends. CDR3 length: 15 residues. Looked up from germline, CDR1 is SGHVS and CDR2 is FNYEAQ. The CDR3 nucleotides read TGTGCCAGCAGCTTATCGCGGGGCATCTACAATGAGCAGTTCTTC. Translating gives CASSLSRGIYNEQFF.

This clone has only a few counts. This chain uses TRBV13 with TRBJ2-7, with 9 bases matching TRBD2. Trimming took 5 bases from V and 5 from J; bases not matched to a gene: 10. Germline CDR1 reads PRHDT; CDR2 reads FYEKMQ (reference sequence). The CDR3 has 15 amino acids. The CDR3 coding sequence is TGTGCCAGCAGCGCATGGGGACTAGCAACCCACGAGCAGTACTTC. Amino acid sequence: CASSAWGLATHEQYF.

The V call is TRBV7-9, the J call TRBJ2-7; 7 positions match TRBD1. The germline V gene has CDR1 SEHNR and CDR2 FQNEAQ (reference sequence). V was clipped by 2 bases and J by 3 bases; unmatched bases: 7. The CDR3 loop spans 15 amino acids. The CDR3 is CASSLPRGPSYEQYF. In DNA, the CDR3 is TGTGCCAGCAGCTTACCTAGGGGGCCCAGCTACGAGCAGTACTTC.

Comments on this clone: Other DNA sequences in the sample encode the same CDR3. The gene calls are TRBV4-1 and TRBJ1-5; unclear D gene. Trimming took off 1 base at V and 0 bases at J, with 7 bases between the two ends. Per the germline V gene, CDR1 is MGHRA and CDR2 is YSYEKL. The CDR3 is 15 residues long. The CDR3 coding sequence is TGCGCCAGCAGCCAAGGGTGGGATAGCAATCAGCCCCAGCATTTT. The encoded protein is CASSQGWDSNQPQHF.

CDR3 loop: CASSQLPGNTIYF. The CDR3 bases are TGCGCCAGCAGCCAATTACCTGGAAACACCATATATTTT. The rearrangement uses TRBV4-1 and TRBJ1-3; unclear D gene. Trimming pared 2 bases from V and 2 bases from J, leaving 4 bases between. In germline, CDR1 is MGHRA, CDR2 YSYEKL. The CDR3 runs to 13 residues.

The rearrangement links TRBV3-1 (or the pseudogene TRBV3-2) to TRBJ1-3, with D perhaps TRBD1 (5 bases). The CDR3 covers 17 residues. Per germline, CDR1 LGHDT and CDR2 YNNKEL (reference sequence). The ends were cut back, 2 bases at V and 0 bases at J, with 14 bases in the middle. CDR3 DNA sequence: TGTGCCAGCAGCCAAACGGGACGCTCGAGCTCTGGAAACACCATATATTTT. It codes for CASSQTGRSSSGNTIYF.

The J gene is TRBJ1-3, the V gene TRBV30; no clear D. The CDR3 is made up of 11 amino acids. V shed 0 bases and J shed 10 bases, with 7 bases lying between them. Germline V gives CDR1 GTSNPN, CDR2 SVGIG (reference sequence). The CDR3 DNA reads as TGTGCCTGGAGTGTACGAGGGACCATATATTTT. Protein product: CAWSVRGTIYF. The complete variable domain, with remaining parts taken from reference TRBV30 and TRBJ1-3, reads SQTIHQWPATLVQPVGSPLSLECTVEGTSNPNLYWYRQAAGRGLQLLFYSVGIGQISSEVPQNLSASRPQDRQFILSSKKLLLSDSGFYLCAWSVRGTIYFGEGSWLTVV.

The chain has TRBV3-1 (or the pseudogene TRBV3-2) and TRBJ2-3, with a possible D match to TRBD2 (5 bases). Trimming cost V 2 bases and J 6 bases, with 18 bases left between them. CDR1 LGHDT and CDR2 YNNKEL come from the germline V gene (reference sequence). CDR3 length: 16 residues. CDR3 nucleotide sequence: TGTGCCAGCAGCCAAAATACCCGGGGTTGGTCGGATACGCAGTATTTT. Translated, it gives CASSQNTRGWSDTQYF.

This chain's CDR3 is CASTRGPGEKLFF. The CDR3 DNA sequence: TGTGCCAGCACACGGGGCCCTGGTGAAAAACTGTTTTTT. This chain uses TRBV6-5 with TRBJ1-4, with D possibly being TRBD1 (5 bases). Germline CDR1 and CDR2: MNHEY and SVGAGI. The length of the CDR3 is 13 residues. V was shortened by 7 bases and J by 7 bases, with 13 bases between the two germline ends.

The chain couples TRBV12-3 or TRBV12-4 to TRBJ2-1, with a tentative D call TRBD2 (5 bases). V was pared by 6 bases and J by 6 bases, with 12 bases between. CDR3 length: 13 amino acids. The CDR3 reads CASRRVGINEQFF. CDR3 nucleotides: TGTGCCAGCAGGCGGGTAGGGATCAATGAGCAGTTCTTC.

V is TRBV2 and J is TRBJ2-3, with D perhaps given as TRBD1 or TRBD2 (6 bases each). The ends were cut back, 4 bases at V and 4 bases at J, with 18 bases in the middle. Looked up from germline, CDR1 is SNHLY and CDR2 is FYNNEI. The CDR3 is made up of 16 amino acids. CDR3 in amino acids: CASSGWKGGGADTQYF. CDR3 nucleotides: TGTGCCAGCAGTGGCTGGAAGGGGGGAGGCGCAGATACGCAGTATTTT. Complete variable domain (other parts from reference TRBV2 and TRBJ2-3): EPEVTQTPSHQVTQMGQEVILRCVPISNHLYFYWYRQILGQKVEFLVSFYNNEISEKSEIFDDQFSVERPDGSNFTLKIRSTKLEDSAMYFCASSGWKGGGADTQYFGPGTRLTVL.

The gene calls are TRBV7-9 and TRBJ2-5, with D perhaps matching TRBD1 (6 bases). The CDR3 is 15 residues long. Deletions cut 3 bases from V and 2 bases from J, with 13 bases between. The germline gives CDR1 SEHNR, CDR2 FQNEAQ (reference sequence). CDR3 sequence: CASSFRQVGQETQYF. CDR3 sequence (DNA): TGTGCCAGCAGCTTCCGACAGGTCGGGCAAGAGACCCAGTACTTC.

CDR3: CASSPPRSYEQYF. In DNA, the CDR3 is TGTGCCAGCAGTCCCCCACGCTCCTACGAGCAGTACTTC. This rearrangement joins TRBV12-3 or TRBV12-4 to TRBJ2-7, with D uncertain. This CDR3 region has 13 residues. Deletions cut 5 bases from V and 0 bases from J, with 8 bases between.

The V gene is TRBV6-5, the J gene TRBJ1-2, with D perhaps matching TRBD1 (6 bases). This CDR3 contains 14 residues. CDR1 is MNHEY and CDR2 is SVGAGI in the germline V gene. The V end lost 0 bases, the J end lost 4 bases, and 9 bases lay between the germline ends. The DNA of the CDR3 is TGTGCCAGCAGTTACTCTATAGGGGGCTATGGCTACACCTTC. Translation: CASSYSIGGYGYTF.